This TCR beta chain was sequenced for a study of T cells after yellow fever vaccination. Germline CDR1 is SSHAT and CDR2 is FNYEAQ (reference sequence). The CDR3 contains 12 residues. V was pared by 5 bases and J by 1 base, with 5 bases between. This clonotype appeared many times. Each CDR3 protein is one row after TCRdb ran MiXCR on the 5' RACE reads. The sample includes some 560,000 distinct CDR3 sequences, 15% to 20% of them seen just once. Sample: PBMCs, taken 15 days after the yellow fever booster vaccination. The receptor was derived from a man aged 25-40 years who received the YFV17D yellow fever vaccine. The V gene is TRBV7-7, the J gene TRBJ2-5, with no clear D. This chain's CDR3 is CASSGSQETQYF. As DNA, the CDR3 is TGTGCCAGCAGCGGCAGCCAAGAGACCCAGTACTTC.